The source of this T cell receptor beta chain is a study of blood T cell repertoires in COVID-19. Germline assignment: CDR1 MNHEY and CDR2 SVGEGT. This CDR3 region has 17 residues. The ends were cut back, 2 bases at V and 3 bases at J, with 17 bases in the middle. Authors' methods: The authors estimated nucleated cell counts from reference gene primer amplification. Profiled with immunoSEQ multiplex PCR; TCRdb holds only in-frame clones, not every one. Clonal size and the V and J genes are those of that table, whereas D and trimming came from the DNA. The profile shows 370,000 or so clones, over 75% of them singletons.

Sequencing used PBMCs or T cells enriched from blood (not recorded which). This chain links TRBV6-2 or TRBV6-3 with TRBJ1-5; perhaps TRBD1 as D (5 bases). This clonotype was obtained from a man between 25 and 39 years old who had recovered from COVID-19. The CDR3 nucleotides are TGTGCCAGCAGTTACGAGCGGGGGGAGGGAGTCAATCAGCCCCAGCATTTT. Translating it yields CASSYERGEGVNQPQHF.